The 24 T cell receptor beta chains in this list originate from one sample, sequenced in a study of shared clonotypes between healthy human individuals. The protocol was immunoSEQ multiplex PCR, while the TCRdb copy is restricted to in-frame clones and leaves out a portion. This sample has 400,000 to 500,000 clones, with 79% found just once. Sequences were obtained from PBMCs. These receptors originate from a woman aged 35 to 49 in good health. Some clones in this sample may be carry-over from other donors' samples.

V gene TRBV11-3 combines with J gene TRBJ1-5, with 10 bases fitting TRBD1. This CDR3 spans 18 amino acids. Per the germline V gene, CDR1 is SGHNT and CDR2 is YENEEA. Unmatched junction bases numbered 14, after V lost 5 bases and J lost 4 bases. The CDR3 region has the DNA TGTGCCAGCAGCGGTAGGGGGACAGGGGAAAACTTAAATCAGCCCCAGCATTTT. It yields the protein CASSGRGTGENLNQPQHF.

The CDR3 spells CASSTGTGYGYTF. CDR3 bases: TGTGCCAGCTCAACCGGGACAGGCTATGGCTACACCTTC. The chain recombines TRBV18 with TRBJ1-2; TRBD1 matches 8 bases. Looked up from germline, CDR1 is KGHSH and CDR2 is LQKENI. With V trimmed by 5 bases and J by 4 bases, 3 bases remained unmatched. The CDR3 extends over 13 amino acids. The full variable domain, in which reference TRBV18 and TRBJ1-2 provide the parts outside the CDR3, is NAGVMQNPRHLVRRRGQEARLRCSPMKGHSHVYWYRQLPEEGLKFMVYLQKENIIDESGMPKERFSAEFPKEGPSILRIQQVVRGDSAAYFCASSTGTGYGYTFGSGTRLTVV.

The chain couples TRBV5-1 to TRBJ2-7; tentatively, D is TRBD1 (6 bases). Trimming shortened V by 0 bases and J by 0 bases, and 13 bases separated the two germline ends. CDR3 length equals 16 residues. CDR1 and CDR2 from the germline V gene are SGHRS and YFSETQ. CDR3: CASSLALTGLSYEQYF. The CDR3, as DNA: TGCGCCAGCAGCTTGGCCCTGACAGGCCTCTCCTACGAGCAGTACTTC.

The rearrangement joins TRBV19 to TRBJ1-4; maybe TRBD1 (6 bases). Trimming shortened V by 1 base and J by 3 bases, and 9 bases separated the two germline ends. Germline CDR1 is LNHDA and CDR2 is SQIVND (reference sequence). The CDR3 has 15 amino acids. The CDR3 sequence is CASSIGGTPNEKLFF. CDR3 in DNA: TGTGCCAGTAGTATAGGTGGGACACCTAATGAAAAACTGTTTTTT.

The V gene is TRBV18, the J gene TRBJ1-2; D uncertain. Trimming took 5 bases from V and 8 from J, leaving 9 bases between them. The germline gives CDR1 KGHSH, CDR2 LQKENI. The CDR3 runs 11 residues. The CDR3 region is CASSIERGYTF. CDR3 in DNA: TGTGCCAGCTCAATAGAGCGCGGCTACACCTTC.

This clone came up many times. At one boundary the junction diverges from the germline segment, which might be a read error. This sequence joins TRBV19 and TRBJ2-3; TRBD1 matches at 10 bases. This CDR3 region has 15 residues. Per germline, CDR1 LNHDA and CDR2 SQIVND (reference sequence). DNA of the CDR3: TGTGCCAGTAGTGGCCTCGGGACAGGGGAGGATACGCAGTGTTTT. Translation: CASSGLGTGEDTQCF.

This clone was counted a few times. The gene calls are TRBV4-2 and TRBJ2-7; tentatively, D is TRBD1 or TRBD2 (5 bases each). This CDR3 is built from 16 residues. V shed 1 base and J shed 2 bases, with 15 bases lying between them. Germline CDR1 reads LGHNA; CDR2 reads YNFKEQ. CDR3 in DNA: TGTGCCAGCAGCCAAGGCGGGTTAGGGGCAGCCTACGAGCAGTACTTC. Translated: CASSQGGLGAAYEQYF.

The chain uses TRBV28 and TRBJ2-5; 13 nucleotides align to TRBD2. CDR1 is MDHEN, CDR2 SYDVKM, per germline. V lost 1 base, J lost 5 bases, and 7 bases stayed unmatched. The CDR3 runs to 17 residues. The CDR3 region has the DNA TGTGCCAGCAGTTTATACGGACTAGCGGGAGCCCGGGAGACCCAGTACTTC. This encodes CASSLYGLAGARETQYF.

Concerning this clone itself: The same CDR3 arises from other DNA sequences in this sample as well. This rearrangement joins TRBV28 to TRBJ2-1, with 8 bases that match TRBD2. The CDR3 extends over 15 amino acids. Germline loops: CDR1 MDHEN, CDR2 SYDVKM. The V gene end was trimmed by 3 bases and the J gene end by 3 bases; junction bases not matched to a gene: 4. CDR3 DNA sequence: TGTGCCAGCAGTTTGGCGGGAGGCCTCTACAATGAGCAGTTCTTC. This translates into CASSLAGGLYNEQFF.

The genes are TRBV29-1 and TRBJ2-3; 8 bases are a match to TRBD1. CDR1 is SQVTM and CDR2 is ANQGSEA in the germline V gene. With V trimmed by 4 bases and J by 6 bases, 6 bases remained unmatched. This CDR3 contains 13 residues. CDR3 region: CSVGERTGDTQYF. CDR3 coding DNA: TGCAGCGTTGGGGAGAGGACAGGGGATACGCAGTATTTT.

V gene TRBV5-4 combines with J gene TRBJ2-6; 12 nucleotides line up with TRBD1. J was trimmed by 4 bases and V by 4 bases; bases with no gene match: 6. CDR3 length: 17 residues. CDR1 is SGHNT, CDR2 YYREEE, per germline (reference sequence). CDR3 amino acids: CASSPGQGAAGANVLTF. In nucleotides, the CDR3 is TGTGCCAGCAGCCCGGGACAGGGGGCTGCAGGGGCCAACGTCCTGACTTTC.

The gene calls are TRBV29-1 and TRBJ2-7, with a possible D match to TRBD1 (9 bases). This CDR3 spans 15 amino acids. The germline V gene encodes CDR1 SQVTM and CDR2 ANQGSEA. Trimming left V 3 bases short and J 2 bases short, with 17 bases between. The CDR3 loop is CSVEGGGTGTYEQYF. The CDR3, as DNA: TGCAGCGTTGAGGGCGGGGGGACAGGGACCTACGAGCAGTACTTC.

The genes are TRBV4-2 and TRBJ2-2; the match to TRBD2 covers 9 bases. V lost 4 bases and J lost 3; bases outside the gene matches: 9. Germline CDR1 LGHNA, CDR2 YNFKEQ. The CDR3 runs to 17 residues. CDR3 bases: TGTGCCAGCAGCCTCCCCGATAGCGGGAGAGACACCGGGGAGCTGTTTTTT. Encoded protein: CASSLPDSGRDTGELFF.

Many counts were recorded for this clone. V and J are TRBV19 and TRBJ2-7; TRBD2 aligns across 12 bases. The CDR3 is 15 residues long. The germline V gene encodes CDR1 LNHDA and CDR2 SQIVND (reference sequence). V gave up 10 bases and J gave up 4 bases; unmatched junction bases: 11. DNA of the CDR3: TGTGCCACCGACGGCCCGGGACTAGCGGGTTACGAGCAGTACTTC. Protein sequence: CATDGPGLAGYEQYF.

The chain employs TRBV18 and TRBJ2-3; D is undetermined. Germline CDR1 and CDR2: KGHSH and LQKENI. The length of the CDR3 is 15 residues. With 3 bases removed from V and 2 bases from J, the gap between germline ends came to 12 bases. This CDR3 reads CASSPQPKFTDTQYF. The CDR3 region has the DNA TGTGCCAGCTCACCTCAACCCAAATTCACAGATACGCAGTATTTT.

V usage is TRBV5-4 and J usage is TRBJ1-1, with D unresolved. The V gene lost 0 bases and the J gene lost 0 bases, with 15 bases spanning the gap. This CDR3 spans 17 amino acids. CDR1 is SGHNT, CDR2 YYREEE, per germline (reference sequence). In DNA, the CDR3 is TGTGCCAGCAGCTTGGCCACCGTAAGGGCAATGAACACTGAAGCTTTCTTT. The encoded protein is CASSLATVRAMNTEAFF.

This clone was counted ten times or more. Other DNA variants within this sample encode the same CDR3. The chain has TRBV28 and TRBJ1-5; D might be TRBD1 (6 bases). Trimming left V 6 bases short and J 3 bases short, with 9 bases between. Germline V gene data show CDR1 as MDHEN and CDR2 as SYDVKM. CDR3 length: 13 amino acids. The CDR3 protein is CASSPGANQPQHF. CDR3 coding DNA: TGTGCCAGCAGCCCAGGGGCCAATCAGCCCCAGCATTTT.

The rearrangement links TRBV7-9 to TRBJ2-3; D remains unclear. V was pared by 8 bases and J by 8 bases, with 11 bases between. Germline V gene lookup returns CDR1 SEHNR and CDR2 FQNEAQ (reference sequence). This CDR3 is 11 amino acids long. The CDR3 DNA sequence: TGTGCCAGCGATCGACGCGGTACGCAGTATTTT. It yields the protein CASDRRGTQYF.

Details on this clone: The sample has other DNA sequences that encode this CDR3 too. The chain has TRBV29-1 and TRBJ1-5; D is unclear. V lost 5 bases, J lost 10 bases, and 18 bases lay in between. CDR1 is SQVTM and CDR2 is ANQGSEA in the germline V gene. This CDR3 comprises 13 residues. The CDR3 loop reads CSVLLSDGRPQHF. In DNA, the CDR3 is TGCAGCGTTTTGTTATCAGACGGACGTCCCCAGCATTTT.

The J gene is TRBJ1-2, the V gene TRBV25-1; 8 bases align to TRBD1. Germline V gene data show CDR1 as MGHDK and CDR2 as SYGVNS. CDR3 length: 13 amino acids. V shed 8 bases, J shed 4 bases, and the junction held 6 bases outside the gene matches. The CDR3 protein is CASGDRGVYGYTF. In DNA form, the CDR3 reads TGTGCCAGCGGCGACAGGGGCGTCTATGGCTACACCTTC.

The J gene is TRBJ2-3, the V gene TRBV9, with TRBD2 identical over 7 bases. The V and J ends lost 4 bases and 0 bases, in that order; junction bases with no gene match: 5. Looked up from germline, CDR1 is SGDLS and CDR2 is YYNGEE. The CDR3 is made up of 15 amino acids. For the CDR3, the DNA is TGTGCCAGCAGCAGGCGGGGGACTAGCACAGATACGCAGTATTTT. It codes for CASSRRGTSTDTQYF.

This clone was detected only once. The chain recombines TRBV2 with TRBJ2-1, with TRBD2 as a possible D gene (6 bases). V was cut by 8 bases and J by 15 bases, with 20 bases left in between. This CDR3 is built from 12 residues. Germline-derived CDR1 and CDR2 are SNHLY and FYNNEI. CDR3 region: CASSPEEGAPFF. In nucleotides, the CDR3 is TGTGCCAGCTCTCCAGAGGAGGGAGCCCCGTTCTTC. The variable domain in full, completed from reference TRBV2 and TRBJ2-1, reads EPEVTQTPSHQVTQMGQEVILRCVPISNHLYFYWYRQILGQKVEFLVSFYNNEISEKSEIFDDQFSVERPDGSNFTLKIRSTKLEDSAMYFCASSPEEGAPFFGPGTRLTVL.

The rearrangement links TRBV5-1 to TRBJ1-3, with D possibly matching TRBD1 (6 bases). CDR1 and CDR2 (germline): SGHRS, YFSETQ. The CDR3 is 16 residues long. With 2 bases removed from V and 1 base from J, the gap between germline ends came to 13 bases. This CDR3 is CASSFNGGVSGNTIYF. CDR3 nucleotides: TGCGCCAGCAGCTTTAACGGGGGCGTATCTGGAAACACCATATATTTT.

This sequence joins TRBV10-3 and TRBJ2-1, with 12 bases matching TRBD1. V shed 11 bases, J shed 8 bases, and the junction held 16 bases outside the gene matches. This CDR3 comprises 16 residues. Per the germline V gene, CDR1 is ENHRY and CDR2 is SYGVKD. This CDR3 is CAVGRSGTGGRDEQFF. The CDR3, as DNA: TGTGCCGTGGGACGGTCCGGGACAGGGGGCCGGGATGAGCAGTTCTTC.